These 14 T cell receptor beta chains were all obtained from the same sample, sequenced in a study of PD-L1 blockade in urothelial cancer. The assay was immunoSEQ multiplex PCR, and TCRdb's table has in-frame clones only and misses some. The data show 49,000 or so clones, around 83% seen once. Time point defined: pretreatment peripheral blood. The sequencing used PBMCs, collected around atezolizumab (anti-PD-L1) treatment. The receptors come from a man aged 55 to 70 with urothelial cancer.

The J gene is TRBJ1-6, the V gene TRBV7-9; D perhaps matches TRBD1 (6 bases). The V end lost 6 bases, the J end lost 10 bases, and 22 bases lay between the germline ends. Germline CDR1 SEHNR, CDR2 FQNEAQ (reference sequence). The CDR3 spans 16 residues. CDR3 region: CASSQVKQTGDSPLHF. The DNA for the CDR3 is TGTGCCAGCAGTCAAGTAAAACAGACAGGCGACTCACCCCTCCACTTT.

The gene calls are TRBV10-3 and TRBJ2-1; D possibly corresponds to TRBD2 (5 bases). Germline V gene lookup returns CDR1 ENHRY and CDR2 SYGVKD. Trimming left V 7 bases short and J 0 bases short, with 16 bases between. CDR3 length: 16 amino acids. CDR3 sequence: CAIKGERPSSYNEQFF. The CDR3 nucleotides read TGTGCCATCAAAGGTGAGCGGCCGAGCTCCTACAATGAGCAGTTCTTC.

The chain carries TRBV9 and TRBJ2-7, with 11 positions matching TRBD2. CDR1 SGDLS and CDR2 YYNGEE come from the germline V gene. The CDR3 covers 15 residues. The J segment lost 2 bases and the V segment lost 0 bases, leaving 1 base of the junction unmatched. The CDR3 nucleotides read TGTGCCAGCAGCGTAGATAGCGGGGGGGCCTACGAGCAGTACTTC. Its translation: CASSVDSGGAYEQYF.

The chain is built from TRBV18 and TRBJ2-3; tentatively, D is TRBD2 (5 bases). The CDR3 totals 16 residues. V lost 3 bases, J lost 0 bases, and 13 bases lay in between. The V gene's germline CDR1 is KGHSH and CDR2 LQKENI. The CDR3 nucleotides read TGTGCCAGCTCACCCGGCGGGCGGGTGAGCACAGATACGCAGTATTTT. This gives the protein CASSPGGRVSTDTQYF.

The chain is built from TRBV2 and TRBJ2-7, with TRBD2 matching over 7 bases. The J segment lost 3 bases and the V segment lost 9 bases, leaving 5 bases of the junction unmatched. Germline CDR1 reads SNHLY; CDR2 reads FYNNEI. The CDR3 covers 12 residues. The CDR3 coding sequence is TGTGCCAGTATGCCGGGAGGCTACGAGCAGTACTTC. Translating gives CASMPGGYEQYF.

This sequence joins TRBV6-6 and TRBJ2-7; 8 bases are a match to TRBD1. The germline V gene has CDR1 MNHNY and CDR2 SVGAGI (reference sequence). The CDR3 loop spans 16 amino acids. V lost 2 bases to trimming and J lost 2 bases; unmatched junction nucleotides: 8. CDR3 amino acids: CASSYDRDRRTYEQYF. CDR3 in DNA: TGTGCCAGCAGTTACGACCGGGACAGGCGAACCTACGAGCAGTACTTC.

The V gene is TRBV5-1, the J gene TRBJ2-1; maybe TRBD2 (6 bases). V lost 2 bases to trimming and J lost 8 bases, with 11 bases between them. Germline V gives CDR1 SGHRS, CDR2 YFSETQ. The CDR3 covers 13 residues. The CDR3 reads CASSFGGGDEQFF. The CDR3 DNA reads TGCGCCAGCAGCTTCGGGGGTGGGGATGAGCAGTTCTTC.

The table lists this clone with a count of one. The V and J genes are TRBV13 and TRBJ2-1, with D tentatively TRBD2 (5 bases). V was clipped by 5 bases and J by 0 bases, with 17 bases between them. The CDR3 sequence is 17 residues long. Germline CDR1 PRHDT, CDR2 FYEKMQ (reference sequence). The CDR3 DNA follows: TGTGCCAGCAGCCCTAACGGCGGGCTGAGCTCCTACAATGAGCAGTTCTTC. This codes for CASSPNGGLSSYNEQFF. The whole variable domain, remainder taken from reference TRBV13 and TRBJ2-1, is AAGVIQSPRHLIKEKRETATLKCYPIPRHDTVYWYQQGPGQDPQFLISFYEKMQSDKGSIPDRFSAQQFSDYHSELNMSSLELGDSALYFCASSPNGGLSSYNEQFFGPGTRLTVL.

The CDR3 here is CAIRDRAEDTEAFF. Here the CDR3 DNA reads TGTGCCATCAGGGACAGGGCTGAGGACACTGAAGCTTTCTTT. The chain has TRBV10-3 and TRBJ1-1, with 8 bases matching TRBD1. Germline CDR1 is ENHRY and CDR2 is SYGVKD. The CDR3 is 14 amino acids. Unmatched junction bases numbered 6, after V lost 6 bases and J lost 3 bases.

This chain joins TRBV19 and TRBJ1-2; 8 bases agree with TRBD1. Germline CDR1 is LNHDA and CDR2 is SQIVND (reference sequence). Unmatched junction bases numbered 7, after V lost 3 bases and J lost 1 base. This CDR3 is 16 amino acids long. Here the CDR3 reads CASSMSAGGSNYGYTF. Written as DNA, the CDR3 is TGTGCCAGTAGTATGAGTGCAGGGGGCAGTAACTATGGCTACACCTTC.

The chain links TRBV6-1 to TRBJ2-4; 11 nucleotides match TRBD2. V was pared by 4 bases and J by 6 bases, with 8 bases of the junction left unmatched. Germline CDR1 MNHNS, CDR2 SASEGT. The CDR3 contains 16 residues. CDR3 nucleotide sequence: TGTGCCAGCAGTGGACTAGCGGGGAGTGGGGGAAACATTCAGTACTTC. It translates to CASSGLAGSGGNIQYF.

This clone was seen just once. The CDR3 DNA reads TGTGCCAGCAGCTTACGGACAGGGTACGAGCAGTACTTC. It is translated as CASSLRTGYEQYF. The chain uses TRBV7-8 and TRBJ2-7; TRBD1 matches at 8 bases. Trimming at V came to 2 bases and at J to 4 bases, leaving 1 base not matched to a gene. The CDR3 sequence is 13 residues long. Looked up from germline, CDR1 is SGHVS and CDR2 is FQNEAQ.

This clone has more than one count but fewer than ten. This chain links TRBV12-5 with TRBJ2-7; D might be TRBD1 (6 bases). CDR3 size: 15 residues. Trimming pared 1 base from V and 6 bases from J, leaving 16 bases between. Germline CDR1 and CDR2: LGHNT and FRNRAP. Written as DNA, the CDR3 is TGTGCTAGTGGTTTGGCAACCAGGGGTTGGGGCGAGCAGTACTTC. Amino acid sequence: CASGLATRGWGEQYF. Full variable domain (remainder filled in from reference TRBV12-5 and TRBJ2-7): DARVTQTPRHKVTEMGQEVTMRCQPILGHNTVFWYRQTMMQGLELLAYFRNRAPLDDSGMPKDRFSAEMPDATLATLKIQPSEPRDSAVYFCASGLATRGWGEQYFGPGTRLTVT.

The CDR3 sequence is CASSLGVQGANTEAFF. In DNA form, the CDR3 reads TGTGCCAGCAGCTTGGGAGTGCAGGGGGCTAACACTGAAGCTTTCTTT. The chain recombines TRBV5-5 with TRBJ1-1; 8 nucleotides align to TRBD1. The CDR3 is made up of 16 amino acids. Germline loops: CDR1 SGHKS, CDR2 YYEKEE (reference sequence). The V segment lost 0 bases and the J segment 2 bases; nucleotides outside the gene matches: 6.